A single T cell receptor beta chain is shown here with its context. Its antigen is currently not known. No base-level quality is on record; no much larger clone is a single base apart. Libraries were built with RT-PCR. The run used an Illumina HiSeq 2500. TCRdb redid the processing of the public reads, applying fastp at Q25 and MiXCR, and retained in-frame beta chains. Identical CDR3 proteins give one entry, which carries the most common genes and DNA. Present in this sample are under 950,000 distinct CDR3 sequences, approximately 22% of which were seen just once. The biggest ten clones account for about 10% of the sample. The data derive from a study of response to subunit inactivated influenza vaccine (dated by TCRdb to about 2018). Regarding the complete study: Deep quantitative profiling of the T cell receptor repertoire was used in the study to follow responses to a trivalent subunit inactivated influenza vaccine. Points the paper makes about the study in general: According to the authors, only a limited number of new T cells may be recruited by each seasonal influenza vaccination.

The sequences come from PBMCs from blood, collected roughly 5 days after vaccination. The clonotype was recovered from a man over 45 who received an inactivated influenza vaccine. Donor details come from another sample of the same person, matched by shared clones.

In nucleotides, the sequence is TGTGCCAGCAGCTTAGCGGTAGAGAGGGACTATGGCTACACCTTC. This codes for CASSLAVERDYGYTF. The chain uses TRBV7-9 and TRBJ1-2; the D gene assignment is ambiguous. V was cut back by 0 bases and J by 3 bases, leaving a gap of 11 bases between them. From the germline V gene (reference sequence), CDR1 is SEHNR and CDR2 is FQNEAQ. Including cysteine and phenylalanine, the CDR3 has 15 amino acids. Only the CDR3 DNA stays, 45 bases, in frame from base 1.